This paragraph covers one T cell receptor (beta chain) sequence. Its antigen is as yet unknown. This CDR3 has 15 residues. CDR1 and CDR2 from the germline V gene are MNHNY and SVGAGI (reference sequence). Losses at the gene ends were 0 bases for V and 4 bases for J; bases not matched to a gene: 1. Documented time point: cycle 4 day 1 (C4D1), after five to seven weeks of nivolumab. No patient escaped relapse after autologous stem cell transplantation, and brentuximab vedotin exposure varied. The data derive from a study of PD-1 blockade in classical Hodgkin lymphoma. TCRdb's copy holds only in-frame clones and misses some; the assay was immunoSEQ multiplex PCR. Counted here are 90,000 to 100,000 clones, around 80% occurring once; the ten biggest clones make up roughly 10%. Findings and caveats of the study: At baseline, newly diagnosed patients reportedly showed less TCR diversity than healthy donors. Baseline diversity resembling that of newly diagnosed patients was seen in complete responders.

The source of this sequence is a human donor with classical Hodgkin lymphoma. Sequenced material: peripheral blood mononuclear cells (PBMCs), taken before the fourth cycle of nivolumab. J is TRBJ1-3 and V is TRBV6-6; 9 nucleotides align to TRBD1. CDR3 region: CASSYSGTGGNTIYF. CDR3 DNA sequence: TGTGCCAGCAGTTACTCAGGGACAGGGGGAAACACCATATATTTT.